The TCR beta chain under discussion was sequenced for a study of shared clonotypes between healthy human individuals (dated by TCRdb to 2019 to 2021). Turning to the overall study: Three men and a couple of women, aged 18 to 49 years, made up the cohort. For each donor, three plates each were used for CD4 naive and CD4 memory, two plates were used for CD8 naive, and one plate was used for CD8 memory. To estimate repertoire size and how much clonotype sharing occurs between individuals, the study deeply sequenced the blood TCR repertoires of about five healthy adults. Libraries were prepared and TCR repertoires were sequenced by different laboratories using diverse techniques, in order to increase sequencing depth and limit assay-specific biases. Per donor, leukapheresis produced somewhere between about 0.94 and 9 billion PBMCs.

A remark on this clone: It has no known antigen specificity. There are no base qualities to consult, and no much larger clone falls within one base. Other nucleotide sequences in the sample specify the same CDR3.

What the authors observed across the whole study: Rarefaction of sorted-subset datasets indicated incomplete sequencing despite the large sequencing depth. Higher generation probabilities were observed for clonotypes shared by all four sorted-subset donors than for non-shared clonotypes. Sampling was restricted to blood, and TCR repertoires in tissues likely differ from the TCR repertoires found in blood. Larger estimated clonotype richness was generally found for naive subsets than for memory subsets. Pairwise subsampling led to the expectation that sequencing depth would affect the degree of clonotype sharing among donors. Because the study included a small number of donors, the genetic and exposure-history diversity represented was limited. When several donors were compared, the shared fraction of clonotypes was roughly 5% for naive CD4, around 3.6% for naive CD8, about 2.5% for memory CD4, and 0.35% to 0.4% for memory CD8.

Healthy HIV-negative adults with no recently reported acute infections or vaccinations were included as donors. Every donor was a Caucasian adult residing in Nashville, Tennessee, USA. CD4+ T cells were enriched through magnetic negative selection, after which naive cells were positively selected on CD45RA and the remaining negative fraction served as the memory subset. Blood was obtained by leukapheresis, after which PBMCs were separated by Ficoll-Histopaque density gradient centrifugation and cryopreserved in liquid nitrogen vapor phase. Analytical flow cytometry was used to check the purity and quantity of each magnetically sorted T cell population. Each sorted fraction had its genomic DNA isolated and then quantified by UV absorbance on a Nanodrop 2000c. Using the deep immunoSEQ assay, multiplex PCR amplified TCR CDR3 regions from genomic DNA. Genomic DNA extracted from each cell subset was distributed evenly over all wells of several immunoSEQ 96-well plates, and each plate served as one replicate. For sorted subsets, each replicate PCR was loaded with 200 to 250 ng genomic DNA, equivalent to approximately 27,000 T cell genomes. The purified libraries were quantified using a Qubit 3.0 fluorometer, sized with a Bioanalyzer 2100, and then quantified again using the KAPA Library Quantification kit. A separate single-read 150-cycle Illumina NextSeq 550 flow cell was used to sequence each immunoSEQ 96-well plate. The authors' analysis ran thus. Because only junctional sequences without quality scores were contained in the immunoSEQ output, filtering matching that applied to full-length reads could not be performed. Sequences were annotated with PyIR, a Python wrapper for IgBLAST v1.9, and V/J genes and CDR3 were assigned using IMGT germline references. Reads were filtered out if the reads had weak V/J assignments (E-value above 1e-6), no CDR3, stop codons, out-of-frame junctions, or ambiguous translated residues. V3J clonotypes were defined by identical inferred V gene, J gene, and CDR3 amino acid sequence. The percentage overlap between two repertoires was calculated by dividing the number of shared unique clonotypes by the size of the smaller repertoire. RTK rarefaction, the Chao1 estimator, and Recon v2.1 estimates of unobserved clonotypes were used to assess repertoire richness. Generation probabilities for all TCRbeta clonotypes obtained by the gDNA method from four donors were computed using OLGA. TCRdb mirrors the immuneACCESS table, restricted to in-frame sequences. Some clones are absent from its copies; in checked studies, under half trace to an unresolved V gene, and the reason for the others is unknown. V, J and clone size reflect that table, while D and trimming were determined from the DNA. The sample yields some 1.4 million clones; roughly 96% were counted once. Roughly 1.1% of the sample lies in the top ten.

The CDR3 goes from the cysteine to the phenylalanine over 14 residues. The sequence is cut down to CDR3 DNA, 42 bases in frame from base 1. Per the germline V gene, SGHRS is the CDR1 and YFSETQ is the CDR2. V trim: 0 bases; J trim: 0 bases; unmatched bases: 0. Here the chain combines TRBV5-1 and TRBJ2-7, and TRBD1 matches 7 of the central bases. The sequenced sample was naive CD4+ T cells sorted from blood. The sample's cell subset or site, from its label and the paper: CD45RA+ positively selected. The receptor's source is a man aged 25-45 years in good health. The DNA sequence reads TGCGCCAGCAGCTTGGGACAGGGCTCCTACGAGCAGTACTTC. The translation is CASSLGQGSYEQYF.